This T cell receptor (beta chain) came from a study of shared clonotypes between healthy human individuals. Only in-frame clones appear in the TCRdb table, and some are missing; sequencing was by immunoSEQ multiplex PCR. Of some 650,000 clones listed, around 97% are singletons. J lost 4 bases, V lost 2 bases, and 8 bases had no gene match. Germline CDR1 ENHRY, CDR2 SYGVKD. The CDR3 is 17 amino acids. The sequence was obtained from a woman in her 30s in good health. The chain carries TRBV10-3 and TRBJ1-1, with TRBD1 identical over 12 bases. The source material was naive CD4+ T cells sorted from blood. The subset was: CD45RA+ positively selected. In DNA form, the CDR3 reads TGTGCCATCAGTGAGCTGGGGACAGGGGGCCTTCGCACTGAAGCTTTCTTT. This codes for CAISELGTGGLRTEAFF.